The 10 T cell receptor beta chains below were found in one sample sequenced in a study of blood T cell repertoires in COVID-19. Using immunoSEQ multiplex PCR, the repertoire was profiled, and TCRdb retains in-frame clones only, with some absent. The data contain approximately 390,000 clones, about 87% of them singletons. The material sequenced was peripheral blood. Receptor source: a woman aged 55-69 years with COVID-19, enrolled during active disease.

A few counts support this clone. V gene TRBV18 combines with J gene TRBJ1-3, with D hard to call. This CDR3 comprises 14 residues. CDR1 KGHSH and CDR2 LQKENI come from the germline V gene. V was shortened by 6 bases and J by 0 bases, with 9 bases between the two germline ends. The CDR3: CASSQLDSGNTIYF. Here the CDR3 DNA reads TGTGCCAGCTCCCAACTAGACTCTGGAAACACCATATATTTT.

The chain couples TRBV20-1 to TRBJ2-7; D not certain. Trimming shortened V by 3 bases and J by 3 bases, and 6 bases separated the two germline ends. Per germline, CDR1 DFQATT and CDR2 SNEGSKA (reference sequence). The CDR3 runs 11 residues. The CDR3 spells CSASRFYEQYF. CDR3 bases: TGCAGTGCTAGCCGGTTCTACGAGCAGTACTTC.

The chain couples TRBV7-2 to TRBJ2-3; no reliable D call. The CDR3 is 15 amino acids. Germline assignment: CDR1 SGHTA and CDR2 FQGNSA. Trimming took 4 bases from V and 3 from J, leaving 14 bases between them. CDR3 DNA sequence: TGTGCCAGCAGCTCTATCGTGATACAGACAGATACGCAGTATTTT. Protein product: CASSSIVIQTDTQYF.

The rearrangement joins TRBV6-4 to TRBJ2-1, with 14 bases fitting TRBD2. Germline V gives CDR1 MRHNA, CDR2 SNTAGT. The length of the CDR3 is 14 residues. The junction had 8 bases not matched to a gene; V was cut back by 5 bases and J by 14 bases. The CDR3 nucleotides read TGTGCCAGCAGTCACAAAGGACTAGCGGGGGGCGAGTTCTTC. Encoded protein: CASSHKGLAGGEFF.

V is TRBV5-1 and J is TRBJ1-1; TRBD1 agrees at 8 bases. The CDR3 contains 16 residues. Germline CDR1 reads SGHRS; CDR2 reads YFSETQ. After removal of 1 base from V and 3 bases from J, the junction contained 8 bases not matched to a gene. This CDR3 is CASSLTGTGAYTEAFF. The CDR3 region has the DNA TGCGCCAGCAGCTTGACTGGGACAGGCGCCTACACTGAAGCTTTCTTT.

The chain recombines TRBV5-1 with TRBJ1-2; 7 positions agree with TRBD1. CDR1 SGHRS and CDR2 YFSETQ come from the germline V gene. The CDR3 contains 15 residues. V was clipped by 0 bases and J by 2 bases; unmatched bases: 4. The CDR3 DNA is TGCGCCAGCAGCTTGGCCTTGGGACAGAACTATGGCTACACCTTC. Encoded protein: CASSLALGQNYGYTF.

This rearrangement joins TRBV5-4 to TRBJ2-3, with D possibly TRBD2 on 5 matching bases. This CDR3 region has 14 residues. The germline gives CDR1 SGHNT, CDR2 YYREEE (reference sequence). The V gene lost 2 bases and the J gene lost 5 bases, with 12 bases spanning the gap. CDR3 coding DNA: TGTGCCAGCAGCTTCGGGGTGACGGGAGATACGCAGTATTTT. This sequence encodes CASSFGVTGDTQYF.

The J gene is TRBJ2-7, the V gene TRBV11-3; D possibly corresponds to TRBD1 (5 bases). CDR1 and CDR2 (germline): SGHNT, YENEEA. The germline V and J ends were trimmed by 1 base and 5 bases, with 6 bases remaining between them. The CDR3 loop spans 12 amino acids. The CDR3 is CASSLGRDEQYF. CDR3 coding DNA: TGTGCCAGCAGCTTAGGCAGGGACGAGCAGTACTTC.

The CDR3 nucleotides are TGTGCCAGCAGCTTATCTGTGAACACTGAAGCTTTCTTT. Protein: CASSLSVNTEAFF. The genes are TRBV3-1 (or the pseudogene TRBV3-2) and TRBJ1-1; D remains ambiguous. The V and J ends lost 5 bases and 0 bases respectively, with 7 bases between them. Germline lookup yields CDR1 LGHDT and CDR2 YNNKEL (reference sequence). The CDR3 runs to 13 residues.

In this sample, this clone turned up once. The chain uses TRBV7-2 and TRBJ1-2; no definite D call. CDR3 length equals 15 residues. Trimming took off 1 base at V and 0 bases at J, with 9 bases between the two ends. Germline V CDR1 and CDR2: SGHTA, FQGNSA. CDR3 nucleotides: TGTGCCAGCAGCTTAGTGAGGGTGGCTAACTATGGCTACACCTTC. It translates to CASSLVRVANYGYTF.